This T cell receptor beta chain was sequenced during a study of vaccination and CD4 T cells after COVID-19. Stated time point: late sampling 161 to 241 days after vaccination in a few convalescent patients. Treatment described: roughly 11-day PBMC culture with coronavirus spike peptide pools or control peptides (ViraFEST assay). Cultured CD4+ T cell DNA was sequenced using the Oncomine TCR Beta short-read assay. Via MiXCR, TCRdb re-called the PCR reads, giving one row per CDR3 protein. The sample includes about 16,000 distinct CDR3 sequences, 54% of them seen just once. V dropped 3 bases and J dropped 4; count of bases not matched to a gene: 9. The germline V gene has CDR1 DFQATT and CDR2 SNEGSKA (reference sequence). This CDR3 contains 15 residues. Only one count was recorded for this clonotype. Its antigen remains unknown.

The rearrangement uses TRBV20-1 and TRBJ2-5; 9 bases align to TRBD2. Source: CD4+ T cells from blood, cultured in vitro, taken about 7 months after SARS-CoV-2 vaccination. The receptor was derived from a human donor who had recovered from COVID-19. The CDR3 loop is CSASRLAGLGETQYF. CDR3 in DNA: TGCAGTGCTAGTAGGCTAGCGGGGTTGGGAGAGACCCAGTACTTC.